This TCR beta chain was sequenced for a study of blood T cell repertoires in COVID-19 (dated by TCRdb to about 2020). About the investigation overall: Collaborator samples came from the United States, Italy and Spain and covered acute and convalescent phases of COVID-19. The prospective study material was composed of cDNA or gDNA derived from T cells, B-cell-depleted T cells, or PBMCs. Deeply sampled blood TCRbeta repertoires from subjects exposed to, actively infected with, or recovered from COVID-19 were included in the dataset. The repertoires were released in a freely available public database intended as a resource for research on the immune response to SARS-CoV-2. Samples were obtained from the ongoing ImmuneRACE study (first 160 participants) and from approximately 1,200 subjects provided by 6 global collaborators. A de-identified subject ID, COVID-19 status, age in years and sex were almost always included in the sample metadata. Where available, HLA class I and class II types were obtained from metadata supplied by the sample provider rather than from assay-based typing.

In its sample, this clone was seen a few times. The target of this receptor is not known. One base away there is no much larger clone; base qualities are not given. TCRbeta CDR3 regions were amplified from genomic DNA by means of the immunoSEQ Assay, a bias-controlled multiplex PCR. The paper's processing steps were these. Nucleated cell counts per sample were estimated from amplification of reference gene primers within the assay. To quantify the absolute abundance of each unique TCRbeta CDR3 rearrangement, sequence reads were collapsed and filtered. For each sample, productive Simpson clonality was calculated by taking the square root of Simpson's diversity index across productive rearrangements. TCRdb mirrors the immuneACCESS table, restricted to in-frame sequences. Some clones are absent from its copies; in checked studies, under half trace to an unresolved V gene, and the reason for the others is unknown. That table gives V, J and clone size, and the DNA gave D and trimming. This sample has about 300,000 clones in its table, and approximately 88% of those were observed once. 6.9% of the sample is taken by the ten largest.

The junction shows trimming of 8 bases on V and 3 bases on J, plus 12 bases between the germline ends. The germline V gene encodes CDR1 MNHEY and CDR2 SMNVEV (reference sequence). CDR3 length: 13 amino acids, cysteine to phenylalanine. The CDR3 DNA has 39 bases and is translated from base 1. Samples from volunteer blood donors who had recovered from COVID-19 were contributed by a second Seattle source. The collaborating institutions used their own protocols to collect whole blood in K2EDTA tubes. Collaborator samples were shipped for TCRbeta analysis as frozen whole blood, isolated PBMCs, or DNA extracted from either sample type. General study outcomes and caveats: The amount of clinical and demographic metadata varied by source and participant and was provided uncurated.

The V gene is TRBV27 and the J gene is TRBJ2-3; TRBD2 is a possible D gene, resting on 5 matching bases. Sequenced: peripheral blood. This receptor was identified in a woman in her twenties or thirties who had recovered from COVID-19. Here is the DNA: TGTGCCAGCTCCATCCGGGAAACAGATACGCAGTATTTT. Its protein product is CASSIRETDTQYF.